The clone carrying this T cell receptor (beta chain) was detected many times. The antigen remains undetermined. The data were obtained in a study of T cells in Graves' hyperthyroidism and ophthalmopathy. Graves' hyperthyroidism without ophthalmopathy progression within 18 months was termed stable. With 1 base clipped from V and 0 bases from J, the junction kept 4 bases outside the gene matches. Germline CDR1 KGHSH, CDR2 LQKENI. CDR3 length equals 16 residues. The investigators amplified TCR beta CDR3 regions from RNA transcripts. Researchers ran a first-round RT-PCR on the TCR CDR3 using the HTBI primer set. TCRdb itself ran the multiplex PCR reads through MiXCR, one entry per CDR3 protein. The sample lists more than 500,000 distinct CDR3 sequences, around 15% occurring once. Findings of the study overall: Most expanded thyroid clonotypes above 0.001 also appeared in blood.

Sequencing was done on a sample of blood. The receptor's source is a woman in her thirties or forties with Graves' hyperthyroidism. The genes are TRBV18 and TRBJ1-1; 8 bases agree with TRBD1. The CDR3 DNA reads TGTGCCAGCTCACCACTCGCGACAGGGGTGAACACTGAAGCTTTCTTT. It specifies CASSPLATGVNTEAFF.